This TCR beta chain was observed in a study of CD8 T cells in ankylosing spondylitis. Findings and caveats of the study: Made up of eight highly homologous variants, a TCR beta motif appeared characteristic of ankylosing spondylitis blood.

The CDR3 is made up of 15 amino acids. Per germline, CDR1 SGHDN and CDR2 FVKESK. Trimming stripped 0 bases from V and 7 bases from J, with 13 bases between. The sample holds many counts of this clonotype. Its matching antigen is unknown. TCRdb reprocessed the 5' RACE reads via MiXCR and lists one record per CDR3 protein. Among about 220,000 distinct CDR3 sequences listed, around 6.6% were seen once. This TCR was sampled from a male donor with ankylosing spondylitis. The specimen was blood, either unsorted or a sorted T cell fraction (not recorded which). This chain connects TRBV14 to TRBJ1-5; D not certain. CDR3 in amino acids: CASSQEGVGYQPQHF. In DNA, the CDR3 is TGTGCCAGCAGCCAAGAAGGTGTAGGTTACCAGCCCCAGCATTTT.